This T cell receptor (beta chain) was recorded in a study of identifying expanded T cells in peripheral blood. General observations from the study: Technical replicates showed about 1.2 changed clones; two weeks roughly 16; four weeks 19. Clone count variance between roughly two-week samples rose with total template count.

In the case of this clone: Its antigen is unknown.

Healthy donors had no documented immune events, such as infections, while sampled. Sequencing used immunoSEQ multiplex PCR; TCRdb keeps in-frame clones, though not all of them. The table lists about 90,000 clones, 70% to 90% of them singletons. Looked up from germline, CDR1 is SEHNR and CDR2 is FQNEAQ (reference sequence). Trimming shortened V by 1 base and J by 5 bases, and 14 bases separated the two germline ends. This CDR3 comprises 15 residues. The sequence was collected from a person aged 18-69 years in good health. The sequenced sample consisted of blood. The V and J genes are TRBV7-9 and TRBJ2-5, with a weak D call TRBD2 (6 bases). CDR3: CASSLGSAGGETQYF. As DNA, the CDR3 is TGTGCCAGCAGCTTAGGCTCGGCAGGAGGGGAGACCCAGTACTTC.